A selection of T cell receptor beta chains follows, all from one sample in a study of T cells in Graves' hyperthyroidism and ophthalmopathy. TCRdb re-analysed the multiplex PCR reads in MiXCR, keeping a single row per CDR3 protein. Found here are roughly 500,000 distinct CDR3 sequences, around 43% of them singletons; the top ten hold roughly 45%. Sequencing was performed on peripheral blood or thyroid tissue (not recorded which). Receptor source: an adult woman with Graves' disease, either hyperthyroidism or ophthalmopathy (not recorded which). CDR3s include the opening cysteine and the closing phenylalanine or tryptophan. The order of the fields is clone size, V gene, D gene, J gene, CDR3 protein, CDR3 DNA. D genes are given only for firm matches. Size tells how often a clone was seen (once, few, many) or the class of an expanded clone, and some rows leave it out.

many,TRBV7-9,TRBD2,TRBJ2-2,CASSATSGRVTGELFF,TGTGCCAGCAGCGCCACTAGCGGGAGGGTCACCGGGGAGCTGTTTTTT
-,TRBV19,-,TRBJ1-5,CASRNDRLNQPQHF,TGTGCCAGTAGAAATGACAGGCTGAATCAGCCCCAGCATTTT
once,TRBV7-2,-,TRBJ1-2,CASSLMAGWGYTF,TGTGCCAGCAGCTTGATGGCAGGGTGGGGCTACACCTTC
many,TRBV12-3/TRBV12-4,TRBD2,TRBJ2-5,CASSRTRPQETQYF,TGTGCCAGCAGTAGGACTAGGCCCCAAGAGACCCAGTACTTC
many,TRBV7-2,-,TRBJ2-6,CASSNHHSGANVLTF,TGTGCCAGCAGCAACCACCACTCTGGGGCCAACGTCCTGACTTTC
-,TRBV5-1,TRBD1,TRBJ2-2,CASSPDRHTGELFF,TGCGCCAGCAGCCCGGACAGGCACACCGGGGAGCTGTTTTTT
-,TRBV7-6,-,TRBJ2-5,CASSSMNQETQYF,TGTGCTAGCAGCTCCATGAACCAAGAGACCCAGTACTTC
-,TRBV15,TRBD2,TRBJ2-7,CATSRGSSGLYEQYF,TGTGCCACCAGCAGAGGTTCTAGCGGTCTCTACGAGCAGTACTTC
many,TRBV3-1,TRBD2,TRBJ2-5,CASSPRRVAGGETQYF,TGTGCCAGCAGCCCCCGGCGGGTAGCGGGAGGGGAGACCCAGTACTTC
many,TRBV12-3/TRBV12-4,-,TRBJ1-6,CASSLRGALHF,TGTGCCAGCAGTTTACGTGGGGCCCTCCACTTT
few,TRBV29-1,TRBD1,TRBJ1-2,CSVVARGDGGYGYTF,TGCAGCGTTGTGGCCAGGGGGGATGGGGGCTATGGCTACACCTTC
few,TRBV11-2,-,TRBJ1-4,CASSLAHVNEKLFF,TGTGCCAGCAGCTTAGCTCACGTTAATGAAAAACTGTTTTTT
many,TRBV11-2,-,TRBJ2-7,CASSLGFIEEQYF,TGTGCCAGCAGCTTAGGGTTTATTGAGGAGCAGTACTTC
-,TRBV5-1,TRBD1,TRBJ2-5,CASSWGQGFYQETQYF,TGCGCCAGCAGCTGGGGACAGGGGTTTTATCAAGAGACCCAGTACTTC
few,TRBV29-1,TRBD1,TRBJ2-1,CSVGDSWNEQFF,TGCAGCGTAGGGGACAGTTGGAATGAGCAGTTCTTC
many,TRBV9,-,TRBJ2-7,CASSAQGGGEYEQYF,TGTGCCAGCAGCGCCCAGGGCGGAGGGGAATACGAGCAGTACTTC
-,TRBV12-3/TRBV12-4,-,TRBJ1-5,CASTTGPHNQPQHF,TGTGCCAGCACCACTGGACCGCACAATCAGCCCCAGCATTTT
few,TRBV2,TRBD2,TRBJ2-2,CASGPSGSAGELFF,TGTGCCAGCGGTCCTAGCGGGAGTGCCGGGGAGCTGTTTTTT
-,TRBV4-1,-,TRBJ2-2,CASSQDSSGYGGELFF,TGCGCCAGCAGCCAAGATAGTTCAGGGTACGGCGGGGAGCTGTTTTTT
many,TRBV9,TRBD1,TRBJ1-1,CASSRTGGNTEAFF,TGTGCCAGCAGCCGCACAGGGGGAAACACTGAAGCTTTCTTT
many,TRBV7-9,-,TRBJ2-5,CASSPPRPTQETQYF,TGTGCCAGCAGCCCACCGCGGCCAACACAGGAGACCCAGTACTTC
few,TRBV29-1,-,TRBJ1-5,CSVQNHTELYSNQPQHF,TGCAGCGTCCAAAATCATACAGAGCTCTATAGCAATCAGCCCCAGCATTTT
-,TRBV7-2,-,TRBJ2-5,CASSLYSYQETQYF,TGTGCCAGCAGCTTATACAGTTACCAAGAGACCCAGTACTTC
-,TRBV20-1,TRBD1,TRBJ1-3,CSAREQGGVGNTIYF,TGCAGTGCTAGAGAGCAGGGGGGAGTTGGAAACACCATATATTTT
-,TRBV29-1,TRBD1,TRBJ1-6,CSVTGTGGNSPLHF,TGCAGCGTCACCGGGACAGGGGGAAATTCACCCCTCCACTTT
-,TRBV7-9,-,TRBJ2-7,CASSKLEGHPYEQYF,TGTGCCAGCAGTAAACTGGAGGGCCATCCCTACGAGCAGTACTTC